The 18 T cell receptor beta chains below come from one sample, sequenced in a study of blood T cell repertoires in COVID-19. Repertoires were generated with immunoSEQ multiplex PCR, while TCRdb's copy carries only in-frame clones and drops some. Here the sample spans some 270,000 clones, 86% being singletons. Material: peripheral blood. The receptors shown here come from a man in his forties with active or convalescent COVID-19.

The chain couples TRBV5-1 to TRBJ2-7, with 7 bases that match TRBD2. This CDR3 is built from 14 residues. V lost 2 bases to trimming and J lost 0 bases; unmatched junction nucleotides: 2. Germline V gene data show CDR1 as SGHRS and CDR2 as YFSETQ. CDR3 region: CASSFGGSSYEQYF. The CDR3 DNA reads TGCGCCAGCAGCTTCGGCGGGAGCTCCTACGAGCAGTACTTC.

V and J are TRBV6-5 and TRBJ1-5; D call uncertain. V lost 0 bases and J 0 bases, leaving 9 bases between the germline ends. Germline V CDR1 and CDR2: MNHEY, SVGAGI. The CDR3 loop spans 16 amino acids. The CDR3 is CASSYSAEHSNQPQHF. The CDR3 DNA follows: TGTGCCAGCAGTTACTCGGCAGAACATAGCAATCAGCCCCAGCATTTT.

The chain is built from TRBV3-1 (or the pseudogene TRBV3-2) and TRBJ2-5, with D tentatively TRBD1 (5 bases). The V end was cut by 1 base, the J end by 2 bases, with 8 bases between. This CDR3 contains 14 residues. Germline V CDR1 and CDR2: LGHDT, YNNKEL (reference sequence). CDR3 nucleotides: TGTGCCAGCAGCCAAGGACGACAGCAAGAGACCCAGTACTTC. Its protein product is CASSQGRQQETQYF.

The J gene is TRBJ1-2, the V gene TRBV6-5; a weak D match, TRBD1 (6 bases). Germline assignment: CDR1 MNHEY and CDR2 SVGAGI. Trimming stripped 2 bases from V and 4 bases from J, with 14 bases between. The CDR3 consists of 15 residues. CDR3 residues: CASSYPTGGGYGYTF. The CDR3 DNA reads TGTGCCAGCAGTTACCCGACAGGCGGGGGCTATGGCTACACCTTC.

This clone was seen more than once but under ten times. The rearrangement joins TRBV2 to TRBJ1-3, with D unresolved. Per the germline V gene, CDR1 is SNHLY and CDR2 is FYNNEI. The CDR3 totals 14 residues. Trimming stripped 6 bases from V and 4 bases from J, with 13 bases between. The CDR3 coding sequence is TGTGCCAGCAGACGGGTCCCAAGGGGAAACACCATATATTTT. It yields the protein CASRRVPRGNTIYF.

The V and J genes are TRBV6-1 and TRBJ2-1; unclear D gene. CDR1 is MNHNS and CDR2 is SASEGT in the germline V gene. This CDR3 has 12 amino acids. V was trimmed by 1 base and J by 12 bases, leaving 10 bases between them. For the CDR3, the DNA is TGTGCCAGCAGTGAAGTCGCCGTCAGGCAGTTCTTC. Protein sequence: CASSEVAVRQFF.

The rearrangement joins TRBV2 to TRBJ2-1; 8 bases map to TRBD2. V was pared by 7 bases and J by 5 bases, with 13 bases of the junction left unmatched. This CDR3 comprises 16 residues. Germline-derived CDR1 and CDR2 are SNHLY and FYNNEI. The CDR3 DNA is TGTGCCAGCATACGAGGGGCGGGGGGCCTGAACAATGAGCAGTTCTTC. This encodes CASIRGAGGLNNEQFF.

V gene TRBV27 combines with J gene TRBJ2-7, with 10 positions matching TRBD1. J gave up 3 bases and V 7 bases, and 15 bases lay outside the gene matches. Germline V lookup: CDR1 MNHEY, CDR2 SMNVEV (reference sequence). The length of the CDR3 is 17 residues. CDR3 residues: CASTLNSGQGIGYEQYF. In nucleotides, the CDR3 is TGTGCCAGCACCCTAAATTCGGGACAGGGGATCGGCTACGAGCAGTACTTC.

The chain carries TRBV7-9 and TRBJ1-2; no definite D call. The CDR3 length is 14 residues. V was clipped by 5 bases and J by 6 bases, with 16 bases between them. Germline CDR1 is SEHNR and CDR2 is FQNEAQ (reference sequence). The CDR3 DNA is TGTGCCAGCAGCCTTGCGGGCGCTTGGGATGGCTACACCTTC. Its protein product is CASSLAGAWDGYTF.

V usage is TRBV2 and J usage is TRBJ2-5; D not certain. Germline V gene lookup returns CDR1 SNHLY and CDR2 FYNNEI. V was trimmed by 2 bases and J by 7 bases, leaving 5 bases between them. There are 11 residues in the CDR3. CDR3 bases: TGTGCCAGCAGTGAACCCGGGACCCAGTACTTC. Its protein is CASSEPGTQYF.

CDR3 nucleotides: TGTGCCACCAGTGGGGCACGGCCCCATAGTGGTCAGCCCCAGCATTTT. Its protein product is CATSGARPHSGQPQHF. This chain connects TRBV24-1 to TRBJ1-5; no reliable D call. Germline loops: CDR1 KGHDR, CDR2 SFDVKD. The CDR3 extends over 16 amino acids. The germline V and J ends were trimmed by 5 bases and 6 bases, with 19 bases remaining between them.

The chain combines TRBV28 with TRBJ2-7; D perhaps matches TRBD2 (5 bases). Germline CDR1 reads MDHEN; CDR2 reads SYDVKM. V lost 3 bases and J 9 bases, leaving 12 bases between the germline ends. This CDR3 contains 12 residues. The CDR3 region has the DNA TGTGCCAGCAGTTTGGAAGTTGCGGGGCAGTACTTC. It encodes CASSLEVAGQYF.

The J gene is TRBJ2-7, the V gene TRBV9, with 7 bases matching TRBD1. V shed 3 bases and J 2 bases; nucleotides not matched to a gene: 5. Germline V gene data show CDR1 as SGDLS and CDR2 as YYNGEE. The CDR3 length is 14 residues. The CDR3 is CASSAGTDPYEQYF. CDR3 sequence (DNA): TGTGCCAGCAGCGCAGGGACAGACCCCTACGAGCAGTACTTC.

The CDR3 protein is CATSRDGFRGISPGANVLTF. Here the CDR3 DNA reads TGTGCCACCAGCAGAGATGGGTTCAGGGGAATAAGTCCTGGGGCCAACGTCCTGACTTTC. This sequence joins TRBV15 and TRBJ2-6, with TRBD1 as a possible D gene (6 bases). CDR3 length: 20 residues. Germline lookup yields CDR1 LNHNV and CDR2 YYDKDF (reference sequence). V gave up 0 bases and J gave up 2 bases, with 20 bases separating them.

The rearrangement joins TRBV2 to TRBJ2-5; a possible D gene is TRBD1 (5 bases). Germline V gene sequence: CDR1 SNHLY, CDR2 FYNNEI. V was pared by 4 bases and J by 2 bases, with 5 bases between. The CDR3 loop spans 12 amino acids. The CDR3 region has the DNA TGTGCCAGCAGTGGACAGCAAGAGACCCAGTACTTC. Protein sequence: CASSGQQETQYF.

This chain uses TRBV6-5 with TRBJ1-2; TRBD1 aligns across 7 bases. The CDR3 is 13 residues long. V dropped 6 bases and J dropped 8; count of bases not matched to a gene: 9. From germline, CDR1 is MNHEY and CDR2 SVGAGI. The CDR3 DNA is TGTGCCAGCAGACTAGACAGGGTCCGGGGCTACACCTTC. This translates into CASRLDRVRGYTF.

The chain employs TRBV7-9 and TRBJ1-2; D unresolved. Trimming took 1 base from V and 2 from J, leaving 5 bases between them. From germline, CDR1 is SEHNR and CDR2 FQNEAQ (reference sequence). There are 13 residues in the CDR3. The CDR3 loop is CASSLDENYGYTF. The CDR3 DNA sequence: TGTGCCAGCAGCTTAGATGAGAACTATGGCTACACCTTC.

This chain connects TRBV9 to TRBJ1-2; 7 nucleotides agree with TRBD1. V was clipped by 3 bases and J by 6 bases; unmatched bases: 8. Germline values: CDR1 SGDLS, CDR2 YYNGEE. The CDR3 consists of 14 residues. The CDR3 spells CASSASGTENGYTF. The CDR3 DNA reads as TGTGCCAGCAGCGCCTCCGGGACAGAAAATGGCTACACCTTC.